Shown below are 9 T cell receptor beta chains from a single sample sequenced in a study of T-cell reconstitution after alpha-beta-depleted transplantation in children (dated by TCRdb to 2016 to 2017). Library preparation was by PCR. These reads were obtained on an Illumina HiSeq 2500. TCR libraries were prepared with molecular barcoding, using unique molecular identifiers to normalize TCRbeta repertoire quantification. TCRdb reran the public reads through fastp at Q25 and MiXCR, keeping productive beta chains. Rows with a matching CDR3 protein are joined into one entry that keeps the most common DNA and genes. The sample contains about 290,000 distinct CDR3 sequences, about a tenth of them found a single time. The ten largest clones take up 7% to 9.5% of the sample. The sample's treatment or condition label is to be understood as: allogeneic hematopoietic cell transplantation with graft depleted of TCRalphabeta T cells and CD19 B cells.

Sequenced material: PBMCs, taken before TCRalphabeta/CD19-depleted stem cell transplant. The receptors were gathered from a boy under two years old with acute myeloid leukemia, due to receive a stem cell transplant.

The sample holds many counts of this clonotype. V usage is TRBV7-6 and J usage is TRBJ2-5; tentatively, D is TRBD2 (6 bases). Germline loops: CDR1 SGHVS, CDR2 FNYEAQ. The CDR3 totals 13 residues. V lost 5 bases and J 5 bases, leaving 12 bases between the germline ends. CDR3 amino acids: CASSADREETQYF. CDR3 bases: TGTGCCAGCAGCGCGGACCGGGAGGAGACCCAGTACTTC.

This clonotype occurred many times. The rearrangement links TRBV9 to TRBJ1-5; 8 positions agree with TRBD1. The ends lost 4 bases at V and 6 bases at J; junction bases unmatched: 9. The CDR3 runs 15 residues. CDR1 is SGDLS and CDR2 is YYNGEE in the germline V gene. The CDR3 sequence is CASSPTGGAGQPQHF. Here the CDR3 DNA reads TGTGCCAGCAGCCCCACAGGGGGGGCCGGTCAGCCCCAGCATTTT. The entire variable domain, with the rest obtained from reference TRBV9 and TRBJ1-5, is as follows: DSGVTQTPKHLITATGQRVTLRCSPRSGDLSVYWYQQSLDQGLQFLIQYYNGEERAKGNILERFSAQQFPDLHSELNLSSLELGDSALYFCASSPTGGAGQPQHFGDGTRLSIL.

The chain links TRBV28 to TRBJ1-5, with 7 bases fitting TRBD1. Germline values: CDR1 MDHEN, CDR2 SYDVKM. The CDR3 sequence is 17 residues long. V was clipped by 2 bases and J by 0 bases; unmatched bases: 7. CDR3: CASSLQGVPLSNQPQHF. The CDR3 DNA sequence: TGTGCCAGCAGTTTACAGGGGGTCCCCCTTAGCAATCAGCCCCAGCATTTT.

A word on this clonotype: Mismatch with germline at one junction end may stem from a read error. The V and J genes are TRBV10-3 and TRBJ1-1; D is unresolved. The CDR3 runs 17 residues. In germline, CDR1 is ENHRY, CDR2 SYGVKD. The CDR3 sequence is CAISEPETRHMNPEAFF. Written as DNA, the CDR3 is TGTGCCATCAGCGAGCCAGAGACGCGACACATGAACCCTGAAGCTTTCTTT.

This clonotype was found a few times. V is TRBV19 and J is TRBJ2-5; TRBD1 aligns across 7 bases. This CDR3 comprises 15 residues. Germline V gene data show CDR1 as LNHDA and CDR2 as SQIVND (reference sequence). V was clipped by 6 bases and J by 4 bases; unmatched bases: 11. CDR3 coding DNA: TGTGCCAGTAGCACCACAGGGGAAAAGGGAGAGACCCAGTACTTC. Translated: CASSTTGEKGETQYF.

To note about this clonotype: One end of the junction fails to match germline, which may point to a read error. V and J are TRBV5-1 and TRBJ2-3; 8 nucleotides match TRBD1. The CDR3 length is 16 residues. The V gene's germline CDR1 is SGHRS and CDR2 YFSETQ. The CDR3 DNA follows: TGCGCCGGCAGCTTTACAGGGGGATCTAGCACAGATACGCAGTATTTT. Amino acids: CAGSFTGGSSTDTQYF.

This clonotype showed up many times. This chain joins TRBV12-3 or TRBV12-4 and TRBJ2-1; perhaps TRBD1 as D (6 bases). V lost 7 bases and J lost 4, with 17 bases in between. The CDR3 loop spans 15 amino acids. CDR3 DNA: TGTGCCAGCACCTTAACGGACAGCTTATACAATGAGCAGTTCTTC. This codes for CASTLTDSLYNEQFF.

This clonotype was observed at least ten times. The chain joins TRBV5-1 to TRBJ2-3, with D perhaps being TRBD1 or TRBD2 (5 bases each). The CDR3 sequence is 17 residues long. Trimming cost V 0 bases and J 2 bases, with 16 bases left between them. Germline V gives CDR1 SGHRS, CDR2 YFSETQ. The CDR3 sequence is CASSLDPGPGLTDTQYF. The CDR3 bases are TGCGCCAGCAGCTTGGACCCGGGACCGGGCCTCACAGATACGCAGTATTTT. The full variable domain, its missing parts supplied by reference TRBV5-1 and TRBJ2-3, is KAGVTQTPRYLIKTRGQQVTLSCSPISGHRSVSWYQQTPGQGLQFLFEYFSETQRNKGNFPGRFSGRQFSNSRSEMNVSTLELGDSALYLCASSLDPGPGLTDTQYFGPGTRLTVL.

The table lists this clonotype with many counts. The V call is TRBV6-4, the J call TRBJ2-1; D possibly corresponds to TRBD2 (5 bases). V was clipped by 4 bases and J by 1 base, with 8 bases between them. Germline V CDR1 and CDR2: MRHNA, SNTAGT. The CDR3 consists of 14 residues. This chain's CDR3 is CASSAGDSYNEQFF. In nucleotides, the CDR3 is TGTGCCAGCAGTGCCGGGGATTCCTACAATGAGCAGTTCTTC.